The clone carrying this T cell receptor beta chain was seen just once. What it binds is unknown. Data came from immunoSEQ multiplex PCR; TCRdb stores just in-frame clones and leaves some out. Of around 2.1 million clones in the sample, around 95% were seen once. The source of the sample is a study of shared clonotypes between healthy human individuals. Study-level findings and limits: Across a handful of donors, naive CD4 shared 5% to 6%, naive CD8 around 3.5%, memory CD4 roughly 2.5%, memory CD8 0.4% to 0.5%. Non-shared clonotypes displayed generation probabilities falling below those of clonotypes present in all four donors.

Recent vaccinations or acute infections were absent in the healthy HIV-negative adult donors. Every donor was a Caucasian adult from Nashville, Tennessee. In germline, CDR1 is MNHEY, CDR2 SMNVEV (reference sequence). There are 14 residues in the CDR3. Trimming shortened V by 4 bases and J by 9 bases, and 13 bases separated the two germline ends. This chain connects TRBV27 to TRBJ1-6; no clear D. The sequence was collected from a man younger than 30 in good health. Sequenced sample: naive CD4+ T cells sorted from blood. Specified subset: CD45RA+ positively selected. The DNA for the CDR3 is TGTGCCAGCAGTTCGGGTCCGGGTCCTTCACCCCTCCACTTT. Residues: CASSSGPGPSPLHF.